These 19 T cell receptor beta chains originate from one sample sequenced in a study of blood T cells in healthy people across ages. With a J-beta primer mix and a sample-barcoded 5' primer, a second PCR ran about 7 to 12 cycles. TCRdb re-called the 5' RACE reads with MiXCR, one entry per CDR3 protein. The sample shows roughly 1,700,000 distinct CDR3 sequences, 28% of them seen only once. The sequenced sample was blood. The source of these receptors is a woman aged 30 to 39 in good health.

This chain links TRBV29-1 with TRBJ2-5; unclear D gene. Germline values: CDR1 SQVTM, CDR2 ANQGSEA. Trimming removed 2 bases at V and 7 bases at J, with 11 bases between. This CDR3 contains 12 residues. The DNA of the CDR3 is TGCAGCGTTGAAAACGGCGGTCGGACCCAGTACTTC. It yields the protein CSVENGGRTQYF.

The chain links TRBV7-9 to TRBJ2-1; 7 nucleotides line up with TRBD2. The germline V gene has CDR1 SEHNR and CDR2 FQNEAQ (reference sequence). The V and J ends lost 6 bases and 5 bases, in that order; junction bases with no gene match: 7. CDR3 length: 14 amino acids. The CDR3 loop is CASSAGGTHNEQFF. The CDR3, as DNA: TGTGCCAGCAGTGCCGGGGGGACTCACAATGAGCAGTTCTTC.

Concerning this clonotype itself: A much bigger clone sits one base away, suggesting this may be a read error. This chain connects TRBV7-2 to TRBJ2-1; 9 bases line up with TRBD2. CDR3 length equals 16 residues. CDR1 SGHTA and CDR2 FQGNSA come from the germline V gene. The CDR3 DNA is TGTGCCAGCAGCTTAGAACCCGGTAGCGGGAGTATTGAGCGGTTCTTC. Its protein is CASSLEPGSGSIERFF. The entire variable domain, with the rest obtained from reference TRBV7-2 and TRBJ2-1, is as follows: GAGVSQSPSNKVTEKGKDVELRCDPISGHTALYWYRQSLGQGLEFLIYFQGNSAPDKSGLPSDRFSAERTGGSVSTLTIQRTQQEDSAVYLCASSLEPGSGSIERFFGPGTRLTVL.

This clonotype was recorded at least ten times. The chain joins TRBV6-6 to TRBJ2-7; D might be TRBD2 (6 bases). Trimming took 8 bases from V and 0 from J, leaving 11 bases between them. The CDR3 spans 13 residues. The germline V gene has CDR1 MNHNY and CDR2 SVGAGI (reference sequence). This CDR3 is CASAGSGSYEQYF. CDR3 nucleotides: TGTGCCAGCGCGGGATCAGGCTCCTACGAGCAGTACTTC.

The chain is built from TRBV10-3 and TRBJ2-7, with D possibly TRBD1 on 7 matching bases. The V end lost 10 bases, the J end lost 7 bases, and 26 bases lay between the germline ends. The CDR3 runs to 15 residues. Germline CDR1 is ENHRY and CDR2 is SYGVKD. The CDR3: CATGETGRSYNEQYF. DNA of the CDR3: TGTGCCACGGGGGAGACAGGGCGTTCCTACAATGAGCAGTACTTC.

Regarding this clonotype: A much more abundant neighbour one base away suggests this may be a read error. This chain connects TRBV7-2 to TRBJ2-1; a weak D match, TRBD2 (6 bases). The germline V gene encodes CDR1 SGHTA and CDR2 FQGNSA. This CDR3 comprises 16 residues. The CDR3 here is CAGSLVAGPVYNEQFF. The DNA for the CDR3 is TGTGCCGGCAGCTTAGTTGCGGGGCCGGTGTACAATGAGCAGTTCTTC.

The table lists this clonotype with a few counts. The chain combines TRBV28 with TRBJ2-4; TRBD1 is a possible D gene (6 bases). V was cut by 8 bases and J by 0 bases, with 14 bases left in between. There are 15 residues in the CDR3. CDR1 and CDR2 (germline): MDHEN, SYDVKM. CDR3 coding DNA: TGTGCCAGCTATGGTCAGGGGCTAGCCAAAAACATTCAGTACTTC. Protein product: CASYGQGLAKNIQYF.

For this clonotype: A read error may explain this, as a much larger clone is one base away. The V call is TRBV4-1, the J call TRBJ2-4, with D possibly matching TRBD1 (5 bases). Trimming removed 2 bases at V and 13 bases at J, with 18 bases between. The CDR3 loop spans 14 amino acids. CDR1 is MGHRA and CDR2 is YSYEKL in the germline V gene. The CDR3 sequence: CASSQLATEYAQYF. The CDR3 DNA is TGCGCCAGCAGCCAACTTGCGACAGAATACGCGCAGTACTTC.

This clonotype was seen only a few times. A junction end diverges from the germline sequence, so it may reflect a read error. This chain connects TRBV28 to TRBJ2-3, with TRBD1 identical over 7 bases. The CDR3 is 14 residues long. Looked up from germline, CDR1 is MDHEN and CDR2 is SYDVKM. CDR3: CASSKDRPADMQYF. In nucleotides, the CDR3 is TGTGCCAGCAGTAAGGACAGGCCCGCAGATATGCAGTATTTT.

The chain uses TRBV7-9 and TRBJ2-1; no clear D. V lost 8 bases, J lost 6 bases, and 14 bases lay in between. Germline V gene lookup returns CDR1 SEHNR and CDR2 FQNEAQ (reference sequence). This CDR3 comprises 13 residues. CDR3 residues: CASAAAGRNEQFF. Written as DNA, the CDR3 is TGTGCCAGCGCGGCGGCCGGACGCAATGAGCAGTTCTTC.

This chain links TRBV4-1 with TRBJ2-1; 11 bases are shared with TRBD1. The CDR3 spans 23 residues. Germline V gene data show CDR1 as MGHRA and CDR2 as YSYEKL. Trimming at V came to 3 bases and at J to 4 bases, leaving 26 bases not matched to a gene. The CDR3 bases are TGCGCCAGCAGCCAGATACCGGGACAGGGGGGGACTAGCCGAGGCAATAATTACAATGAGCAGTTCTTC. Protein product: CASSQIPGQGGTSRGNNYNEQFF.

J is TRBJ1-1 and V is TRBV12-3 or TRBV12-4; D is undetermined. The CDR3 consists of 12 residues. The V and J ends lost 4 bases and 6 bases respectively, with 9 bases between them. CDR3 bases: TGTGCCAGCAGTTCAACGCGGCCTGAAGCTTTCTTT. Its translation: CASSSTRPEAFF.

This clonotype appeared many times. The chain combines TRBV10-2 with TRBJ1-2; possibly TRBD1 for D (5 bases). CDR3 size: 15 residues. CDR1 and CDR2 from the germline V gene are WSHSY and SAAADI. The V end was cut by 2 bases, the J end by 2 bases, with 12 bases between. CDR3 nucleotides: TGCGCCAGCAGTGAGGGGGCAGCCCCAAACTATGGCTACACCTTC. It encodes CASSEGAAPNYGYTF.

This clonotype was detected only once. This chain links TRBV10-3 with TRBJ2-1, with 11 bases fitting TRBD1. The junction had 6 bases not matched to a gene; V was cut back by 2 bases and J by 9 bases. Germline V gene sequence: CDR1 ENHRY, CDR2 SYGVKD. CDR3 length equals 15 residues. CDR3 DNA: TGTGCCATCAGTGAGAGCGGACAGGGGGCTCGTGAGCAGTTCTTC. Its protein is CAISESGQGAREQFF.

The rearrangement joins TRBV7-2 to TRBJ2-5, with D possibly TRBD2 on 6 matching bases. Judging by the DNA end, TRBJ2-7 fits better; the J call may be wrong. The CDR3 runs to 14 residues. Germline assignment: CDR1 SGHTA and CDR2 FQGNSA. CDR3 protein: CASSLRGLALEQYF. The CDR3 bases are TGTGCCAGCAGCCTACGTGGGCTAGCGCTCGAGCAGTACTTC.

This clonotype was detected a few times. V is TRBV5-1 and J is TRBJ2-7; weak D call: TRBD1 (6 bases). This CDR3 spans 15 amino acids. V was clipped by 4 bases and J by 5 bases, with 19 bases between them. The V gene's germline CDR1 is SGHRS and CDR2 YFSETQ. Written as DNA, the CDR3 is TGCGCCAGCAGCGACCACAGGGACCCATCGAACGAGCAGTACTTC. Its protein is CASSDHRDPSNEQYF. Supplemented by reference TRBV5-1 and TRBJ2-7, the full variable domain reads KAGVTQTPRYLIKTRGQQVTLSCSPISGHRSVSWYQQTPGQGLQFLFEYFSETQRNKGNFPGRFSGRQFSNSRSEMNVSTLELGDSALYLCASSDHRDPSNEQYFGPGTRLTVT.

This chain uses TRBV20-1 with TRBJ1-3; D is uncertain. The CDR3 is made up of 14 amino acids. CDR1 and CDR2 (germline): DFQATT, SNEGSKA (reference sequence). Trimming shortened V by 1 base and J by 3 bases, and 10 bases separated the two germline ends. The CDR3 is CSARAGAGGNTIYF. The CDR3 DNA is TGCAGTGCTAGAGCGGGCGCGGGTGGAAACACCATATATTTT.

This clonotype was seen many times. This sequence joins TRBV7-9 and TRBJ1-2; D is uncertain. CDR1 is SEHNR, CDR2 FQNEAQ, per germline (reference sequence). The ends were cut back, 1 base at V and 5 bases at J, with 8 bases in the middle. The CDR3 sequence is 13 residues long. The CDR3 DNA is TGTGCCAGCAGCTTAGGGGGAAGATATGGCTACACCTTC. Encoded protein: CASSLGGRYGYTF.

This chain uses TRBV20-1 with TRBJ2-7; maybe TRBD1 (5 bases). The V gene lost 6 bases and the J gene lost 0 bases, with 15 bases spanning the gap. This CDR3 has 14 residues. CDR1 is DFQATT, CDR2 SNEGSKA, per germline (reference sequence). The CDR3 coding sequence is TGCAGTGCGTTGACAGCCCAGAGCTCCTACGAGCAGTACTTC. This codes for CSALTAQSSYEQYF.